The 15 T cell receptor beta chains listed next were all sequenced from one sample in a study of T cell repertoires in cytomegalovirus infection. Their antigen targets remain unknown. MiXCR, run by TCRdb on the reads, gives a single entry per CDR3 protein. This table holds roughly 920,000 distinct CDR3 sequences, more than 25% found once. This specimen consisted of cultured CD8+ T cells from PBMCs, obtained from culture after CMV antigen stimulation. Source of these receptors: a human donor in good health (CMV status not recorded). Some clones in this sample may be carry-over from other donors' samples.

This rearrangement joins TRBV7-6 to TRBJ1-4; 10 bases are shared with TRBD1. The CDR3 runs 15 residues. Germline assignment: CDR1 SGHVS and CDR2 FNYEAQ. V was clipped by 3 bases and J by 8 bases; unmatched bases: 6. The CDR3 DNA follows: TGTGCCAGCAGCTTCGGCGGGACAGGGGACGAAAAACTGTTTTTT. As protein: CASSFGGTGDEKLFF.

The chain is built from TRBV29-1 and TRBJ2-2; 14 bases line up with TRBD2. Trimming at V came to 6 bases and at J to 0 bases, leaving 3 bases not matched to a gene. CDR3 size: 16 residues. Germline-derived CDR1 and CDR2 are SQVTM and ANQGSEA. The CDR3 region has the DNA TGCAGCGTCGGGACTAGCGGGGGATCGAACACCGGGGAGCTGTTTTTT. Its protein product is CSVGTSGGSNTGELFF.

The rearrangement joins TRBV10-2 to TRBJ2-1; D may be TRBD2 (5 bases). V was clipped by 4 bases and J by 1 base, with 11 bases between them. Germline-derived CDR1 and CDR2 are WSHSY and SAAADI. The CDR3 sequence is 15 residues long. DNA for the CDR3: TGCGCCAGCAGTGGGGAGACCCTATCCTACAATGAGCAGTTCTTC. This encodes CASSGETLSYNEQFF.

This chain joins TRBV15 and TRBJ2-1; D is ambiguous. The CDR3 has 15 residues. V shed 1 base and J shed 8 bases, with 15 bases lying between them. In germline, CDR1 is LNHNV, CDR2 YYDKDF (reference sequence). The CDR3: CATSRAYQRADEQFF. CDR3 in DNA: TGTGCCACCAGCAGAGCCTATCAAAGGGCCGATGAGCAGTTCTTC.

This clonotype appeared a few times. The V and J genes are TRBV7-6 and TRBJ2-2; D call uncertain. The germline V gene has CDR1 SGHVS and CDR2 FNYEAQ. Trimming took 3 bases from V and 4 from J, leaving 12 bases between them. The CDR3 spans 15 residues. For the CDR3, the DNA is TGTGCCAGCAGCTTTGCCATTACCACCACCGGGGAGCTGTTTTTT. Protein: CASSFAITTTGELFF.

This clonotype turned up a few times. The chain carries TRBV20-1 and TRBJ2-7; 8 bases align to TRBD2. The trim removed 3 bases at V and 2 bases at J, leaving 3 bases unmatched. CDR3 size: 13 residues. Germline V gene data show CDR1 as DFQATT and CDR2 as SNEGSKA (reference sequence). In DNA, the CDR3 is TGCAGTGCTAGTAGCGGGGCCACCTACGAGCAGTACTTC. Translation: CSASSGATYEQYF.

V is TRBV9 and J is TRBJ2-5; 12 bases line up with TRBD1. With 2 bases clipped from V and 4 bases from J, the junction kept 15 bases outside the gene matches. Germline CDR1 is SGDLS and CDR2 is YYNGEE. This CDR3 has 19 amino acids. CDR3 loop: CASSVRGTGGMGVRETQYF. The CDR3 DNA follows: TGTGCCAGCAGCGTTCGGGGGACAGGGGGCATGGGGGTTCGAGAGACCCAGTACTTC.

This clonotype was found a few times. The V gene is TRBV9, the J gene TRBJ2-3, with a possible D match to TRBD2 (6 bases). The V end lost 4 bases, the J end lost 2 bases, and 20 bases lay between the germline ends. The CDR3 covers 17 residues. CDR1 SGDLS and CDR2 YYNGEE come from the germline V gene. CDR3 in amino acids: CASSPSYGGGHTDTQYF. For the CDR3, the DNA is TGTGCCAGCAGCCCTTCATACGGGGGAGGTCACACAGATACGCAGTATTTT.

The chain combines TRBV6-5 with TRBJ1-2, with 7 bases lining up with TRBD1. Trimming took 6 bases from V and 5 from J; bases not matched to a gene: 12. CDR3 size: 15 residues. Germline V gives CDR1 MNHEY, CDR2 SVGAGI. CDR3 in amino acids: CASRPPDRALYGYTF. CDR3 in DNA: TGTGCCAGCAGACCCCCTGACAGGGCCCTTTATGGCTACACCTTC.

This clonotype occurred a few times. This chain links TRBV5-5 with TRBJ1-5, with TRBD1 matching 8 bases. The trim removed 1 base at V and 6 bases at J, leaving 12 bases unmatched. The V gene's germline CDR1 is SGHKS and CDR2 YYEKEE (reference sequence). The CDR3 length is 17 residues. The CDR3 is CASSLWGADREGQPQHF. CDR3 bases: TGTGCCAGCAGCTTGTGGGGGGCGGACAGGGAGGGTCAGCCCCAGCATTTT.

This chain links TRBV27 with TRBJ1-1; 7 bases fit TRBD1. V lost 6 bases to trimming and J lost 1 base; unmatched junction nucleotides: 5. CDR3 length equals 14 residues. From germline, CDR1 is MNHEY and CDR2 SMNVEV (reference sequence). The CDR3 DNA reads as TGTGCCAGCAGATCGGGACAGCAGAACACTGAAGCTTTCTTT. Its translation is CASRSGQQNTEAFF.

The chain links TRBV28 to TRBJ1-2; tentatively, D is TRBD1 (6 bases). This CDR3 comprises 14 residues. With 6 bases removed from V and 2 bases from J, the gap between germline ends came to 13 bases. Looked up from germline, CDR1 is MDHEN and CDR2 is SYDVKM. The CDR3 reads CASSWDIPNYGYTF. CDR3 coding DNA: TGTGCCAGCAGCTGGGACATACCCAACTATGGCTACACCTTC.

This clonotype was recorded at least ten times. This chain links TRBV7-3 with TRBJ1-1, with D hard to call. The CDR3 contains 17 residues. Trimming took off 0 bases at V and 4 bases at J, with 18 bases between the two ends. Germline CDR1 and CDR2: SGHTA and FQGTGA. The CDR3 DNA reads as TGTGCCAGCAGCTTAACCGAGTTCTGGGGAATGGGCACTGAAGCTTTCTTT. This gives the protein CASSLTEFWGMGTEAFF.

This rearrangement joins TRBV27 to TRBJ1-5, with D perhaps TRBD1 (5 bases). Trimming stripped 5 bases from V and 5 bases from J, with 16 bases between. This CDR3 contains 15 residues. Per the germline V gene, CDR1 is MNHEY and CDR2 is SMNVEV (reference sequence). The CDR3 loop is CASSPWQGRYQPQHF. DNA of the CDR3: TGTGCCAGCAGTCCTTGGCAGGGAAGATATCAGCCCCAGCATTTT.

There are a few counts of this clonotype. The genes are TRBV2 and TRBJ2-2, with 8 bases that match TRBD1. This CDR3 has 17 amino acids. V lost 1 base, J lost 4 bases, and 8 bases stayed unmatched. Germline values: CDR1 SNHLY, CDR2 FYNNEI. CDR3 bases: TGTGCCAGCAGTGAAGGCCCCCGGACAGGGTTCACCGGGGAGCTGTTTTTT. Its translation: CASSEGPRTGFTGELFF.